What follows is one TCR beta chain and its context. By share, this clone ranks as medium-sized (0.01 to 0.1%). No cognate antigen has been identified for it. Base qualities are not provided; no much larger clone lies one nucleotide away. The immunoSEQ Assay was used to immunosequence TCRbeta CDR3 regions from genomic DNA. Before high-throughput sequencing, genomic DNA was amplified using bias-controlled multiplex PCR. Processing in the source paper ran as follows. To quantify the absolute abundance of each unique TCRbeta CDR3 region, the sequences were collapsed and filtered. Clonality, defined as 1 minus Pielou's evenness, was calculated using only productive rearrangements. A previously published method was used to identify clones whose frequencies were significantly greater in on-treatment samples than in baseline samples. What TCRdb holds here is the immuneACCESS table cut down to in-frame rearrangements. Part of the clones is not present; checked against another copy, under half of the missing clones reflect an unresolved V gene, and the others are unexplained. V, J and clone size are taken as reported in that table, and D and trimming were inferred from the DNA itself. This sample is represented by about 13,000 clones; 76% of them were singletons. Jointly, the top ten make up approximately 52% of the sample.

Including the terminal cysteine and phenylalanine, the CDR3 comprises 13 residues. This entry keeps only the CDR3 DNA: 39 bases, framed from base 1. CDR1 SGHVS and CDR2 FQNEAQ were looked up in the germline V gene. V was cut back by 3 bases and J by 7 bases, leaving a gap of 13 bases between them. These data originate in a study of sequential checkpoint blockade in melanoma (dated by TCRdb to 2018 to 2020). At the level of the whole study: Patients were randomized 1:1 to first-line nivolumab followed by ipilimumab (arm A) or ipilimumab followed by nivolumab (arm B). Both trial sequences were followed by maintenance nivolumab. Results the study describes overall, beyond this receptor: Larger, independent patient cohorts are needed to validate the response-prediction model that combines TCR metrics and mutation burden.

The label giving this sample's treatment or condition can be read as: randomized to nivolumab then ipilimumab (arm A) or the reverse (arm B). No trial patient had received prior DNA-damaging chemotherapy. On a FACS Aria II flow cytometer, live CD3+CD8+ cells that were negative for CD19 and CD56 were sorted from thawed PBMCs. Samples were obtained from patients with melanoma enrolled in CheckMate 064, a randomized, open-label phase II trial of sequential checkpoint blockade. Peripheral blood mononuclear cells were collected by leukapheresis, purified with Ficoll-Paque, and frozen in human serum with around 10% DMSO. Purity of sorted blood CD3+CD8+ cells was verified at >98% immediately after sorting, followed by DNA extraction.

This specimen consisted of CD8+ T cells sorted from blood (inferred from file names), obtained from a patient given nivolumab and ipilimumab in sequence. The clonotype originates from a human patient with melanoma. Some clones in this sample may be carry-over from other donors' samples. In this chain, TRBV7-8 is recombined with TRBJ2-7; possibly the D gene is TRBD1, per 6 matching bases. This receptor carries the CDR3 CASSFSQGGEQYF. The nucleotide sequence is given as TGTGCCAGCAGCTTTTCACAGGGTGGTGAGCAGTACTTC.